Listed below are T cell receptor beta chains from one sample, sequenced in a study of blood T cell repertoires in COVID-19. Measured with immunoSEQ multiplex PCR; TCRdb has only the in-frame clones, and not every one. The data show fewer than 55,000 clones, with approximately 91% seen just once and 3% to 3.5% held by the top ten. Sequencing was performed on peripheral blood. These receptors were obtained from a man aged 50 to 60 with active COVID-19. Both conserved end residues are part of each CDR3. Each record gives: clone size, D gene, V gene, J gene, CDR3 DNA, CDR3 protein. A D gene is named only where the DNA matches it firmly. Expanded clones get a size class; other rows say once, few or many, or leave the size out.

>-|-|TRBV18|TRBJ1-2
TGTGCCAGCTCACTCGCGGGTCCCTATGGCTACACCTTC
CASSLAGPYGYTF
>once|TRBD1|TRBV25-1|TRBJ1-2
TGTGCCAGCGGGGGGACAGGGTATGGCTACACCTTC
CASGGTGYGYTF
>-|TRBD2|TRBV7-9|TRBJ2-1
TGTGCCAGCAGCTTATCATTCGGGAGGGCCTTTGTTTACAATGAGCAGTTCTTC
CASSLSFGRAFVYNEQFF
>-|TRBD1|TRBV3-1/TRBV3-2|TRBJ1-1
TGTGCCAGCAGCCGCAGTGGGGGACAGGGGCAAGCCCGAGCCACTGAAGCTTTCTTT
CASSRSGGQGQARATEAFF
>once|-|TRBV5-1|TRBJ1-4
TGCGCCAGCAGCTTGGACGCGACAGTAGAAAAACTGTTTTTT
CASSLDATVEKLFF
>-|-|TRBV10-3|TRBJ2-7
TGTGCCATCAGTAGACAGGAGAGCTCCTACGAGCAGTACTTC
CAISRQESSYEQYF
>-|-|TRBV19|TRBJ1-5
TGTGCCAGTAGTATAGTAGGCAATCAGCCCCAGCATTTT
CASSIVGNQPQHF
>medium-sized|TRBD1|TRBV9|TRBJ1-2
TGTGCCAGCAGCGCCCACGCGATCCCCGGGACAGCAACCAGCTATGGCTACACCTTC
CASSAHAIPGTATSYGYTF
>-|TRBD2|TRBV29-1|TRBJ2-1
TGCAGCGGGTCGGGACTAGCGGGAACCAATGGGCAGTTCTTC
CSGSGLAGTNGQFF
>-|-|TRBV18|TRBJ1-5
TGTGCCAGCTCACCGGGAGGGGGGATTCAGCCCCAGCATTTT
CASSPGGGIQPQHF
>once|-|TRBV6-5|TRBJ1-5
TGTGCCAGCAGCCAAGGAAACAGGGTCCGGCAGCCCCAGCATTTT
CASSQGNRVRQPQHF
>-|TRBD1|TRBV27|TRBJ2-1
TGTGCCAGCAGTTCGCCGACAGGGAAGTGGGGCAATGAGCAGTTCTTC
CASSSPTGKWGNEQFF
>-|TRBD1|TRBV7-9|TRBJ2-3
TGTGCCAGCAGCTTCAGGGGGCTCAGGACAGATACGCAGTATTTT
CASSFRGLRTDTQYF
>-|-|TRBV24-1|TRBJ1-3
TGTGCCACCACTAGGGGGGGCTCTGGAAACACCATATATTTT
CATTRGGSGNTIYF